This record concerns one T cell receptor (beta chain) sequence. Antigen unknown. The protocol was immunoSEQ multiplex PCR, while the TCRdb copy is restricted to in-frame clones and leaves out a portion. Found here are roughly 32,000 clones, about 81% of them singletons; the top ten hold 20% to 25%. In germline, CDR1 is LGHNA, CDR2 YSLEER. The CDR3 runs 14 residues. Trimming removed 4 bases from V and 3 bases from J; junction bases left unmatched: 3. The sample comes from a study of radiotherapy plus CTLA-4 blockade in lung cancer. Study overall: Disease control was present in around a third of patients, and objective responses in 15% to 20%. Whole-study results and caveats: There was expansion of tumor-derived TCR clones in blood after radiotherapy plus ipilimumab.

The gene calls are TRBV4-3 and TRBJ2-3, with TRBD2 matching over 8 bases. This specimen consisted of peripheral blood, obtained from a patient treated with radiotherapy plus ipilimumab. The TCR comes from a human donor with non-small cell lung cancer that progressed on radiotherapy plus ipilimumab. DNA of the CDR3: TGCGCCAGCAGCCTCGGGACTAGAACAGATACGCAGTATTTT. Its protein is CASSLGTRTDTQYF.